This T cell receptor (beta chain) was captured by sequencing in a study of shared clonotypes between healthy human individuals. Turning to the study itself: The donors, two women and three men, were aged 18 to 49.

Trimming took 3 bases from V and 6 from J; bases not matched to a gene: 5. The CDR3 spans 14 residues. Germline-derived CDR1 and CDR2 are SGDLS and YYNGEE. The study's findings and limits: Shared clonotypes across all four donors exceeded non-shared ones in generation probability.

The data were produced by immunoSEQ multiplex PCR, yet TCRdb's version contains in-frame clones alone and is incomplete. In the table there are about 2 million clones, about 95% of which are singletons. Remarks on this clone: The antigen remains undetermined.

CD8 cells regarded as naive lacked CD45RO, were positively chosen for CCR7, and omitted terminally differentiated effector memory CD45RA+ cells. Recent acute infections and vaccinations were absent in the healthy HIV-negative adult donors. This chain connects TRBV9 to TRBJ1-2; 10 positions agree with TRBD1. This clonotype was sampled from a man between 18 and 35 years old in good health. The sample taken for sequencing was naive CD8+ T cells sorted from blood. The DNA for the CDR3 is TGTGCCAGCAGCGACCGGACAGGGGGAAATGGCTACACCTTC. Translating gives CASSDRTGGNGYTF.